These T cell receptor beta chains were read from a single sample in a study of vaccination and CD4 T cells after COVID-19. From the PCR reads, TCRdb called clonotypes with MiXCR, one entry per CDR3 protein. The repertoire consists of thousands of distinct CDR3 sequences, with less than 85% occurring once and the leading ten covering 16%. These TCRs' antigens remain unknown. Material for sequencing was CD4+ T cells from blood, cultured in vitro. All receptors come from a human donor who had recovered from COVID-19. CDR3s include the opening cysteine and the closing phenylalanine or tryptophan. The D gene is left open where the match is weak. Not every row has a clone size; where given, it reads once, few, many or a size class.

j_call: TRBJ2-5; d_call: TRBD2; clone_size: -; v_call: TRBV7-2; cdr3_aa: CATNYRRGGETQYF; cdr3_nt: TGTGCCACCAATTATAGGCGGGGGGGAGAGACCCAGTACTTC
j_call: TRBJ2-5; d_call: TRBD2; clone_size: -; v_call: TRBV3-1; cdr3_aa: CASSQGVLAGARLGGETQYF; cdr3_nt: TGTGCCAGCAGCCAGGGGGTCCTAGCGGGAGCAAGGCTGGGTGGAGAGACCCAGTACTTC
j_call: TRBJ1-4; d_call: TRBD1; clone_size: -; v_call: TRBV19; cdr3_aa: CASSRKDRGATDEKLFF; cdr3_nt: TGTGCCAGTAGTAGAAAGGACAGGGGGGCTACTGATGAAAAACTGTTTTTT
j_call: TRBJ1-2; d_call: TRBD1; clone_size: -; v_call: TRBV19; cdr3_aa: CASSANPRGSYGYTF; cdr3_nt: TGTGCCAGTAGTGCAAACCCCAGGGGGTCCTATGGCTACACCTTC
j_call: TRBJ2-3; d_call: -; clone_size: -; v_call: TRBV20-1; cdr3_aa: CSSAGGRSTDTQYF; cdr3_nt: TGCAGTTCTGCGGGCGGGCGGAGCACAGATACGCAGTATTTT
j_call: TRBJ2-2; d_call: -; clone_size: -; v_call: TRBV7-7; cdr3_aa: CASSLAAGLNTGELFF; cdr3_nt: TGTGCTAGCAGCTTAGCGGCGGGGCTAAACACCGGGGAGCTGTTTTTT
j_call: TRBJ1-5; d_call: TRBD1; clone_size: -; v_call: TRBV20-1; cdr3_aa: CSAGDREQPQHF; cdr3_nt: TGCAGTGCCGGGGACAGGGAGCAGCCCCAGCATTTT
j_call: TRBJ2-3; d_call: TRBD2; clone_size: -; v_call: TRBV20-1; cdr3_aa: CSARRGRAGIGSTDTQYF; cdr3_nt: TGCAGTGCTAGGCGCGGGAGGGCCGGGATCGGGAGCACAGATACGCAGTATTTT
j_call: TRBJ1-6; d_call: -; clone_size: once; v_call: TRBV20-1; cdr3_aa: CSATPRSNSPLHF; cdr3_nt: TGCAGTGCTACCCCCAGGTCGAATTCACCCCTCCACTTT
j_call: TRBJ1-5; d_call: TRBD1; clone_size: large; v_call: TRBV7-8; cdr3_aa: CASSFGVPGQVTGQPQHF; cdr3_nt: TGTGCCAGCAGCTTTGGGGTACCGGGACAGGTCACCGGTCAGCCCCAGCATTTT
j_call: TRBJ1-1; d_call: -; clone_size: -; v_call: TRBV7-9; cdr3_aa: CASSSADIGFSPEAFF; cdr3_nt: TGTGCCAGCAGTTCGGCGGACATTGGGTTTTCACCTGAAGCTTTCTTT
j_call: TRBJ1-2; d_call: -; clone_size: -; v_call: TRBV20-1; cdr3_aa: CSARFKVTPYGYTF; cdr3_nt: TGCAGTGCTAGATTTAAAGTGACCCCCTACGGCTACACCTTC
j_call: TRBJ1-5; d_call: -; clone_size: -; v_call: TRBV12-3/TRBV12-4; cdr3_aa: CASSSGLQMINQPQHF; cdr3_nt: TGTGCCAGCAGTTCGGGGCTTCAAATGATCAATCAGCCCCAGCATTTT
j_call: TRBJ2-2; d_call: -; clone_size: -; v_call: TRBV28; cdr3_aa: CASSYAGELFF; cdr3_nt: TGTGCCAGCAGTTACGCCGGGGAGCTGTTTTTT
j_call: TRBJ1-5; d_call: -; clone_size: few; v_call: TRBV27; cdr3_aa: CASSPRRREAQHF; cdr3_nt: TGTGCCAGCAGTCCGCGGCGTAGGGAGGCCCAGCATTTT
j_call: TRBJ1-3; d_call: TRBD1; clone_size: -; v_call: TRBV15; cdr3_aa: CATSRDQGAGNTIYF; cdr3_nt: TGTGCCACCAGCAGAGATCAGGGGGCTGGAAACACCATATATTTT
j_call: TRBJ1-1; d_call: -; clone_size: large; v_call: TRBV7-2; cdr3_aa: CASSLRIEDYYKSVAFF; cdr3_nt: TGTGCCAGCAGCTTACGGATCGAGGACTACTACAAATCGGTGGCTTTCTTT
j_call: TRBJ1-6; d_call: -; clone_size: -; v_call: TRBV2; cdr3_aa: CASRGRQRNSPLHF; cdr3_nt: TGTGCCAGCAGAGGGCGACAGAGGAATTCACCCCTCCACTTT
j_call: TRBJ1-5; d_call: -; clone_size: -; v_call: TRBV10-3; cdr3_aa: CATQTASNQPQHF; cdr3_nt: TGTGCCACCCAGACGGCAAGCAATCAGCCCCAGCATTTT
j_call: TRBJ2-7; d_call: TRBD2; clone_size: -; v_call: TRBV6-5; cdr3_aa: CASSYKLGGSYEQYF; cdr3_nt: TGTGCCAGCAGTTACAAGTTAGGCGGGAGCTACGAGCAGTACTTC
j_call: TRBJ1-5; d_call: -; clone_size: -; v_call: TRBV6-2/TRBV6-3; cdr3_aa: CASSYNPGPQHF; cdr3_nt: TGTGCCAGCAGTTATAACCCGGGGCCCCAGCATTTT
j_call: TRBJ2-7; d_call: TRBD1; clone_size: few; v_call: TRBV7-2; cdr3_aa: CASSWDRAYEQYF; cdr3_nt: TGTGCCAGCAGCTGGGACAGGGCCTACGAGCAGTACTTC
j_call: TRBJ1-5; d_call: TRBD1; clone_size: -; v_call: TRBV20-1; cdr3_aa: CSARTRRQGVQPQHF; cdr3_nt: TGCAGTGCTAGAACTCGAAGACAGGGGGTCCAGCCCCAGCATTTT